The 29 T cell receptor beta chains reported below all come from one sample, sequenced in a study of T cells expressing NK-cell markers. TCRdb reprocessed the 5' RACE reads; each CDR3 protein has one entry and no DNA is given. This sample's table has a few hundred thousand distinct CDR3 sequences. The source material was blood T cells: a sorted CD56 or NKG2C T cell subset, CD4+ or CD8+ T cells, or bulk PBMC T cells (not recorded which). These receptors were obtained from a man aged 18-69 years in good health.

The rearrangement uses TRBV18 and TRBJ2-5; without DNA, the TCRdb call of TRBD2 cannot be checked. CDR1 and CDR2 from the germline V gene are KGHSH and LQKENI. There are 16 residues in the CDR3. The CDR3 region is CASSPRASGGKETQYF.

The gene calls are TRBV6-2 or TRBV6-3 and TRBJ1-4. This CDR3 is 15 amino acids long. Germline-derived CDR1 and CDR2 are MNHEY and SVGEGT. Here the CDR3 reads CASSYATGRTEKLFF.

This sequence joins TRBV6-1 and TRBJ2-7. Germline V CDR1 and CDR2: MNHNS, SASEGT. This CDR3 contains 14 residues. The CDR3 is CASRRDGGLYEQYF.

The CDR3 is CASSQEWTSGGSYNEQFF. V gene TRBV3-1 combines with J gene TRBJ2-1; as DNA is missing, the TRBD2 call by TCRdb cannot be tested. Germline CDR1 is LGHDT and CDR2 is YNNKEL (reference sequence). CDR3 size: 18 residues.

CDR3 in amino acids: CASSLWGASGSYEQYF. The chain is built from TRBV28 and TRBJ2-7; lacking DNA, the TRBD2 call made by TCRdb goes unchecked. CDR3 length equals 16 residues. Germline lookup yields CDR1 MDHEN and CDR2 SYDVKM.

This chain uses TRBV20-1 with TRBJ2-1; the TRBD1 assignment by TCRdb is unverifiable without DNA. The CDR3 covers 14 residues. CDR1 and CDR2 from the germline V gene are DFQATT and SNEGSKA (reference sequence). CDR3 residues: CSARVEGRINEQFF.

The CDR3 protein is CASNPRPGGGEETQYF. The chain carries TRBV9 and TRBJ2-5; TCRdb's D gene call, TRBD2, goes unchecked for lack of DNA. The CDR3 spans 16 residues. Germline assignment: CDR1 SGDLS and CDR2 YYNGEE. The full variable domain, rest sourced from reference TRBV9 and TRBJ2-5, is DSGVTQTPKHLITATGQRVTLRCSPRSGDLSVYWYQQSLDQGLQFLIQYYNGEERAKGNILERFSAQQFPDLHSELNLSSLELGDSALYFCASNPRPGGGEETQYFGPGTRLLVL.

CDR3 sequence reads: CASSGGQVVGGELFF. J is TRBJ2-2 and V is TRBV5-1; TCRdb lists TRBD1, though no DNA is available to test this call. CDR3 length: 15 residues. Per the germline V gene, CDR1 is SGHRS and CDR2 is YFSETQ.

This chain joins TRBV5-1 and TRBJ2-1; TCRdb proposes TRBD1, but this gene call is untestable without DNA. The CDR3 extends over 16 amino acids. The germline CDR1 and CDR2 sequences are SGHRS and YFSETQ. CDR3 sequence reads: CASSLAPGAGSNEQFF.

The gene calls are TRBV29-1 and TRBJ2-3; the D call of TRBD1 rests on TCRdb alone, since no DNA is present to check it. Germline lookup yields CDR1 SQVTM and CDR2 ANQGSEA. The CDR3 contains 16 residues. Here the CDR3 reads CSVAERVGDDTDTQYF.

This rearrangement joins TRBV18 to TRBJ2-7. There are 15 residues in the CDR3. CDR1 and CDR2 from the germline V gene are KGHSH and LQKENI. CDR3 amino acids: CASSPPGFGSYEQYF.

This rearrangement joins TRBV27 to TRBJ2-3; TCRdb outputs TRBD2, but without DNA this stays unchecked. CDR1 MNHEY and CDR2 SMNVEV come from the germline V gene (reference sequence). The CDR3 runs 16 residues. CDR3 region: CASTSYFLALQDTQYF.

The chain carries TRBV4-2 and TRBJ1-5; TCRdb reports TRBD1, a call that lacks DNA to check it against. Germline V lookup: CDR1 LGHNA, CDR2 YNFKEQ. The CDR3 has 15 residues. This chain's CDR3 is CASSLGTVSNQPQHF.

The chain links TRBV3-1 to TRBJ1-2; there is no DNA to check the TCRdb D call of TRBD1. The CDR3 has 15 residues. The germline gives CDR1 LGHDT, CDR2 YNNKEL (reference sequence). CDR3: CASSQGLGGYYGYTF. The full variable domain, with the rest looked up from reference TRBV3-1 and TRBJ1-2, is DTAVSQTPKYLVTQMGNDKSIKCEQNLGHDTMYWYKQDSKKFLKIMFSYNNKELIINETVPNRFSPKSPDKAHLNLHINSLELGDSAVYFCASSQGLGGYYGYTFGSGTRLTVV.

This chain links TRBV3-1 with TRBJ2-3. CDR3 length equals 12 residues. Germline CDR1 LGHDT, CDR2 YNNKEL (reference sequence). CDR3 protein: CASSQVRHTQYF.

The V and J genes are TRBV11-2 and TRBJ2-7; TCRdb's assignment of TRBD2 cannot be checked, as there is no DNA. CDR3 length: 16 amino acids. Germline V gene lookup returns CDR1 SGHAT and CDR2 FQNNGV. This chain's CDR3 is CASSLEGTSGGGEQYF.

The chain uses TRBV4-1 and TRBJ1-5. CDR3 length: 15 residues. The germline V gene encodes CDR1 MGHRA and CDR2 YSYEKL. CDR3 loop: CASSQDNGVRQPQHF.

V usage is TRBV6-5 and J usage is TRBJ2-1; TCRdb outputs TRBD2, but without DNA this stays unchecked. This CDR3 comprises 17 residues. CDR1 is MNHEY, CDR2 SVGAGI, per germline. The CDR3 spells CASSLSSGGVPYNEQFF.

The chain has TRBV29-1 and TRBJ2-3; the TCRdb D gene call, TRBD1, has no DNA to confirm it. In germline, CDR1 is SQVTM, CDR2 ANQGSEA. The CDR3 consists of 13 residues. This chain's CDR3 is CSVPHFITDTQYF.

The chain combines TRBV15 with TRBJ2-3; TCRdb indicates TRBD1, and absent DNA this call remains unverified. The CDR3 runs 15 residues. The germline V gene has CDR1 LNHNV and CDR2 YYDKDF (reference sequence). CDR3 residues: CATSIQGYRTDTQYF.

The rearrangement joins TRBV6-1 to TRBJ2-2; TCRdb returns TRBD2, unconfirmable since there is no DNA. Germline V gene sequence: CDR1 MNHNS, CDR2 SASEGT. The CDR3 covers 14 residues. The chain's CDR3 is CASSRTLTSGELFF.

V and J are TRBV20-1 and TRBJ2-7; lacking DNA, the TRBD1 call made by TCRdb goes unchecked. This CDR3 region has 16 residues. The germline V gene has CDR1 DFQATT and CDR2 SNEGSKA (reference sequence). CDR3 in amino acids: CSASSRPFGGTYEQYF.

J is TRBJ2-4 and V is TRBV7-3. The CDR3 runs 17 residues. Germline assignment: CDR1 SGHTA and CDR2 FQGTGA. CDR3 residues: CASSLGVGGLGKNIQYF. Based on the CDR3 plus reference TRBV7-3 and TRBJ2-4, the full variable domain is GAGVSQTPSNKVTEKGKYVELRCDPISGHTALYWYRQSLGQGPEFLIYFQGTGAADDSGLPNDRFFAVRPEGSVSTLKIQRTERGDSAVYLCASSLGVGGLGKNIQYFGAGTRLSVL.

The CDR3 sequence is CASSLLPVGIYEQYF. This rearrangement joins TRBV14 to TRBJ2-7; without DNA, the TCRdb call of TRBD1 cannot be checked. This CDR3 comprises 15 residues. Germline V gene data show CDR1 as SGHDN and CDR2 as FVKESK.

The chain joins TRBV7-8 to TRBJ2-7; TCRdb's assignment of TRBD1 cannot be checked, as there is no DNA. The CDR3 totals 14 residues. Germline V lookup: CDR1 SGHVS, CDR2 FQNEAQ. This CDR3 is CASSTRTGTYEQYF.

The chain links TRBV27 to TRBJ1-2; with no DNA, the TCRdb D assignment of TRBD1 cannot be verified. Looked up from germline, CDR1 is MNHEY and CDR2 is SMNVEV (reference sequence). The length of the CDR3 is 15 residues. CDR3: CASSFSDSRRGGYTF.

The V call is TRBV7-2, the J call TRBJ2-2. CDR3 length equals 15 residues. The germline V gene has CDR1 SGHTA and CDR2 FQGNSA. CDR3 sequence reads: CASSLDLGRTGELFF.

The chain employs TRBV12-3 or TRBV12-4 and TRBJ2-1; the D call from TCRdb, TRBD2, cannot be confirmed without DNA. The length of the CDR3 is 15 residues. This CDR3 reads CASAGRGGKDNEQFF.

The rearrangement joins TRBV4-2 to TRBJ1-4; TCRdb's D call, TRBD1, is unchecked because there is no DNA. The CDR3 covers 17 residues. Germline loops: CDR1 LGHNA, CDR2 YNFKEQ. This chain's CDR3 is CASSQGRVGTDNEKLFF.